This TCR beta chain originates from a study of a mutant IDH1 vaccine in newly diagnosed glioma. Study-wide background: Patients received eight vaccinations in weeks 1, 3, 5, 7, 11, 15, 19, 23. Sex distribution of treated patients was approximately 62% male and about 38% female; mean age was around 42 years. Study-level points and caveats: The vaccine induced immune responses, and these occurred in about 95% of patients.

Time point defined: week 11, during vaccination. One vaccine dose held 300 ug of mutant IDH1 20-mer peptide and came with topical imiquimod. Germline CDR1 and CDR2: LNHDA and SQIVND (reference sequence). The CDR3 totals 12 residues. V gave up 5 bases and J gave up 11 bases, with 15 bases separating them. Sequencing was performed with immunoSEQ multiplex PCR; in TCRdb, only in-frame clones are kept and a portion is missing. This sample has under 40,000 clones, with around 78% found just once. In the case of this clone: Its antigen is not identified.

The starting material was PBMCs, obtained from a glioma patient whose treatment included an IDH1 peptide vaccine. The receptor was derived from a man in his thirties or forties with glioma. The chain carries TRBV19 and TRBJ1-1; D gene uncertain. The DNA for the CDR3 is TGTGCCAGTAGTGACACCGGGATAAACGCTTTCTTT. This gives the protein CASSDTGINAFF.